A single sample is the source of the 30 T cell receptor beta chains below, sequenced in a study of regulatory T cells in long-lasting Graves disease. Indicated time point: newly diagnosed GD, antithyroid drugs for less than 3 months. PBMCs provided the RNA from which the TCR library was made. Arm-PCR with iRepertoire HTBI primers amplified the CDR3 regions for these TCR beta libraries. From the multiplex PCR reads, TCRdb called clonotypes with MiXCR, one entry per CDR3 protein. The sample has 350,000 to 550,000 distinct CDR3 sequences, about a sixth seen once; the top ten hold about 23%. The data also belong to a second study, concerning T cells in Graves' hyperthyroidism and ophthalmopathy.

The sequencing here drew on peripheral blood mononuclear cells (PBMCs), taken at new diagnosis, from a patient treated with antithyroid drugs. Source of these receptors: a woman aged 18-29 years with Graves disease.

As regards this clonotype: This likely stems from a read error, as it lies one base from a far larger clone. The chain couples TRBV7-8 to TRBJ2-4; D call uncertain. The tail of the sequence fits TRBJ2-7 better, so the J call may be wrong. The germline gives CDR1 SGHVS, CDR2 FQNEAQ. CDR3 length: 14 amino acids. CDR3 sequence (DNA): TGTGCCGGCAAGGTGGCAGAGGCATTCTACGAGCAGTACTTC. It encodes CAGKVAEAFYEQYF.

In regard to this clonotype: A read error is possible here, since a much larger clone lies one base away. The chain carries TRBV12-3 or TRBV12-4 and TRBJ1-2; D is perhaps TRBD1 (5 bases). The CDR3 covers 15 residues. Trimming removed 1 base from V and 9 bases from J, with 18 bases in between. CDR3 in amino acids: CASSLVVGVADSYTF. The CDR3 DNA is TGTGCCAGCAGTTTAGTTGTGGGGGTCGCGGATAGCTACACCTTC.

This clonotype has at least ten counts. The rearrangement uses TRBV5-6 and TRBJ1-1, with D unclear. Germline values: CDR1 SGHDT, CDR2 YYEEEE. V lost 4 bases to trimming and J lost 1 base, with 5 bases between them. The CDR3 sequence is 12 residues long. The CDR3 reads CASSMPNTEAFF. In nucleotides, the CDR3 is TGTGCCAGCAGCATGCCGAACACTGAAGCTTTCTTT.

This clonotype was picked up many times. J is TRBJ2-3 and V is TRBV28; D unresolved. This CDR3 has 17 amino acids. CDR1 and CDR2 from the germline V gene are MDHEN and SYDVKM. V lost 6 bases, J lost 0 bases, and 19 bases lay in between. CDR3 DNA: TGTGCCAGCAGCCCGGTGGGCACATCTGCTAGCACAGATACGCAGTATTTT. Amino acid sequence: CASSPVGTSASTDTQYF.

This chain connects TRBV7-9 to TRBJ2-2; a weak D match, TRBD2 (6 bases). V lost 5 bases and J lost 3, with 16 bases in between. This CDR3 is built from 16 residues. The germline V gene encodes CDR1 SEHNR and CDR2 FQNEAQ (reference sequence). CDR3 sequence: CASSARLGWDTGELFF. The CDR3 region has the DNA TGTGCCAGCAGCGCCAGACTAGGTTGGGACACCGGGGAGCTGTTTTTT. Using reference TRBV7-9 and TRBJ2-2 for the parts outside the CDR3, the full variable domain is DTGVSQNPRHKITKRGQNVTFRCDPISEHNRLYWYRQTLGQGPEFLTYFQNEAQLEKSRLLSDRFSAERPKGSFSTLEIQRTEQGDSAMYLCASSARLGWDTGELFFGEGSRLTVL.

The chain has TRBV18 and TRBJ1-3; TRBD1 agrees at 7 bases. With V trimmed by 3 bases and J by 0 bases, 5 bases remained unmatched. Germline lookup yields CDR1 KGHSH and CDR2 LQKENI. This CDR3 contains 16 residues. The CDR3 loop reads CASSPKAGGSGNTIYF. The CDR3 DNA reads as TGTGCCAGCTCACCTAAAGCAGGGGGCTCTGGAAACACCATATATTTT.

CDR3 bases: TGCGCCAGCAGCCAAGAATCTAGCGGGGCGAACAATGAGCAGTTCTTC. Its protein product is CASSQESSGANNEQFF. This chain connects TRBV4-1 to TRBJ2-1, with 9 bases that match TRBD2. The CDR3 extends over 16 amino acids. Germline V gene data show CDR1 as MGHRA and CDR2 as YSYEKL. The trim removed 0 bases at V and 5 bases at J, leaving 5 bases unmatched.

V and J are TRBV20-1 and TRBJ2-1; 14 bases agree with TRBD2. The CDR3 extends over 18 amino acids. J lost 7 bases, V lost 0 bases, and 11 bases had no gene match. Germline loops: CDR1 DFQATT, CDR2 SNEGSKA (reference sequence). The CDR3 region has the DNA TGCAGTGCTAGAGACCCCCCCGGGACTAGCGGGAGTGGGAATGAGCAGTTCTTC. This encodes CSARDPPGTSGSGNEQFF.

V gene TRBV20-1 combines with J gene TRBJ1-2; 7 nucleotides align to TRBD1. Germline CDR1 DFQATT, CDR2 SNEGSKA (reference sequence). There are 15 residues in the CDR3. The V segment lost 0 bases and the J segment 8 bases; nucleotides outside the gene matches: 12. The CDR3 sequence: CSAREATGRSRGYTF. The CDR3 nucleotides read TGCAGTGCTAGAGAGGCGACAGGGAGGTCTAGGGGCTACACCTTC.

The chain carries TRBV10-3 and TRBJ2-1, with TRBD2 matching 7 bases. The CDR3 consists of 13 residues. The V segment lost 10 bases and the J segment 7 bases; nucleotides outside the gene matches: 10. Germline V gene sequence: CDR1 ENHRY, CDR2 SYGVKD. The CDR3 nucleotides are TGTGCCACTAGGACTAGTTCAGGGAATGAGCAGTTCTTC. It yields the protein CATRTSSGNEQFF.

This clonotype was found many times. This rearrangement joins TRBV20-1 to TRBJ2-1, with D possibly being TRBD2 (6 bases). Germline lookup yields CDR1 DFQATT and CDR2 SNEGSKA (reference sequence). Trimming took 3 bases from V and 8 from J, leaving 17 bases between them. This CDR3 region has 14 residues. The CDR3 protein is CSARDYRDLDEQFF. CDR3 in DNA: TGCAGTGCTAGGGACTACAGAGACCTGGATGAGCAGTTCTTC.

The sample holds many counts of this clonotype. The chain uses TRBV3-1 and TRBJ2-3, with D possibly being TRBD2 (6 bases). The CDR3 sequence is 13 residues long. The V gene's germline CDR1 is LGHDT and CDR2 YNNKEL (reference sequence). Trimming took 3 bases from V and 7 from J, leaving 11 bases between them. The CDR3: CASSQGGEYTQYF. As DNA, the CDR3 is TGTGCCAGCAGCCAGGGAGGAGAGTATACGCAGTATTTT.

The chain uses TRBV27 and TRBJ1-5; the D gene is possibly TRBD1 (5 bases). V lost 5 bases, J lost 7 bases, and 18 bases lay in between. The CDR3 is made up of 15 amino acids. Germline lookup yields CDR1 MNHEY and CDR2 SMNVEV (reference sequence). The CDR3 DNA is TGTGCCAGCAGTACCCCGAGACAGAAGGGCCAGCCCCAGCATTTT. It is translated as CASSTPRQKGQPQHF.

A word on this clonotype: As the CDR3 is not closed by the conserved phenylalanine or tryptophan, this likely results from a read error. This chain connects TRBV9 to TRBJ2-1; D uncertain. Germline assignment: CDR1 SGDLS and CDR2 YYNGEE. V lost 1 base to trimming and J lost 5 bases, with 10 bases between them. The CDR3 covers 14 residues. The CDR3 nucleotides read TGTGCCAGCAGCGTAACCCTAGGGAACAATGAGCAGTTCTCC. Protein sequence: CASSVTLGNNEQFS.

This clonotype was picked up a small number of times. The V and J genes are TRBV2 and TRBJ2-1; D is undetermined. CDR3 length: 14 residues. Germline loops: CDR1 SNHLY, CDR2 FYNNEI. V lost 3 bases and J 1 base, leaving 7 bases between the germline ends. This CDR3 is CASSDAASYNEQFF. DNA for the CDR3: TGTGCCAGCAGTGATGCTGCTTCCTACAATGAGCAGTTCTTC. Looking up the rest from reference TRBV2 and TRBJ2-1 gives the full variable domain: EPEVTQTPSHQVTQMGQEVILRCVPISNHLYFYWYRQILGQKVEFLVSFYNNEISEKSEIFDDQFSVERPDGSNFTLKIRSTKLEDSAMYFCASSDAASYNEQFFGPGTRLTVL.

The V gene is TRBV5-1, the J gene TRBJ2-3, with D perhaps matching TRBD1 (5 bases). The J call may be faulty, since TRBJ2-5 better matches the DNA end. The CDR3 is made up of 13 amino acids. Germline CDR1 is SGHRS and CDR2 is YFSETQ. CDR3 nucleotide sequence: TGCGCCAGCAGTTTTGGGCAGGGCGAGGCCCAGTACTTC. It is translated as CASSFGQGEAQYF.

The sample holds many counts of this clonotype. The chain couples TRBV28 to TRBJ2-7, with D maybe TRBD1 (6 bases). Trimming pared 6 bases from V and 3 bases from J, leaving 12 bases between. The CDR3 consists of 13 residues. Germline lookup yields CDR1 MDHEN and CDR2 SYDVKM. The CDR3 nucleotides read TGTGCCAGCAGCAAGACAGGCGTCTACGAGCAGTACTTC. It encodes CASSKTGVYEQYF.

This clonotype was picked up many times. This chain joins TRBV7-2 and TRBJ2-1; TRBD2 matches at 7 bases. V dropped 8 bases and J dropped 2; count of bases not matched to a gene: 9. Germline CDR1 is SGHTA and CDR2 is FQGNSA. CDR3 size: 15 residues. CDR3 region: CASSQAGVPYNEQFF. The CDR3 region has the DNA TGTGCCAGCTCCCAGGCGGGAGTTCCCTACAATGAGCAGTTCTTC.

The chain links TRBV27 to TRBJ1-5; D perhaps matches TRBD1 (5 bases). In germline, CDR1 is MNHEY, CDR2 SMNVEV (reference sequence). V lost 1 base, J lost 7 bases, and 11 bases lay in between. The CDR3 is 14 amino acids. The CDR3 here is CASSLFQGVQPQHF. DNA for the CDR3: TGTGCCAGCAGTTTATTTCAGGGCGTCCAGCCCCAGCATTTT.

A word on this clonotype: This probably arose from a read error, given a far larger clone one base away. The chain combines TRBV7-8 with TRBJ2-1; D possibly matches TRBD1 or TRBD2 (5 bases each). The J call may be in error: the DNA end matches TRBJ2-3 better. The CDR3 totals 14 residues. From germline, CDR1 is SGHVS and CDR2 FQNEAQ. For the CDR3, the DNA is TGTGCCAGCAGCTTATCTGGGGGATTAGATGCGCAGTATTTT. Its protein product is CASSLSGGLDAQYF.

This CDR3 is CASTGGVFYNEQFF. Written as DNA, the CDR3 is TGTGCCAGCACAGGGGGAGTTTTCTACAATGAGCAGTTCTTC. The gene calls are TRBV3-1 and TRBJ2-1, with 7 positions matching TRBD1. V was pared by 7 bases and J by 3 bases, with 6 bases of the junction left unmatched. This CDR3 comprises 14 residues. Germline V gene sequence: CDR1 LGHDT, CDR2 YNNKEL (reference sequence).

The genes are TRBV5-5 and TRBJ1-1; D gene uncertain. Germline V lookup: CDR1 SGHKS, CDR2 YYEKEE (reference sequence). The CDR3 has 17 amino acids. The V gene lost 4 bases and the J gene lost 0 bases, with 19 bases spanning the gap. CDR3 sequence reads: CASSHRASLSLNTEAFF. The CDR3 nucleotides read TGTGCCAGCAGCCATAGGGCCTCCTTAAGTCTGAACACTGAAGCTTTCTTT.

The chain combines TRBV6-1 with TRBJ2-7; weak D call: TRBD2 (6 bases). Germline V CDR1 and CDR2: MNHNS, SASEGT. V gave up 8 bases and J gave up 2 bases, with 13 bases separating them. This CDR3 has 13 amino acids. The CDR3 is CASSATSPYEQYF. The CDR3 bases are TGTGCCAGCTCTGCTACTAGCCCCTACGAGCAGTACTTC.

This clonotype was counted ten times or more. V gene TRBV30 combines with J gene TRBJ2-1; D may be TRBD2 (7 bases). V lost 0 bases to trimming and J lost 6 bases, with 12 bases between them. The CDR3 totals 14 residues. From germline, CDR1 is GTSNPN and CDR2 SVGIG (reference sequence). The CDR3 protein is CAWSVRGARNEQFF. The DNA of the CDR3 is TGTGCCTGGAGTGTACGGGGGGCGCGCAATGAGCAGTTCTTC.

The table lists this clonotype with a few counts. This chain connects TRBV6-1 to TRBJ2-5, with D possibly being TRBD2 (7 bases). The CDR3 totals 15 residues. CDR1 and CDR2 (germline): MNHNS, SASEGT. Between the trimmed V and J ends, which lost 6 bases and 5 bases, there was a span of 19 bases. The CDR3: CASRWGGHGAETQYF. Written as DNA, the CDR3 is TGTGCCAGCAGGTGGGGGGGACACGGGGCGGAGACCCAGTACTTC.

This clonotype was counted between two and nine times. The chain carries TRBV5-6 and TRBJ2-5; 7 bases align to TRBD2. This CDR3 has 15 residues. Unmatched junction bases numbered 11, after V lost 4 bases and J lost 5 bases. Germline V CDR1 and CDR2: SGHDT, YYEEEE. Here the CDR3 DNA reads TGTGCCAGCAGCGTACTACTAGCGACTCGGGAGACCCAGTACTTC. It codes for CASSVLLATRETQYF.

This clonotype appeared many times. CDR3 protein: CASSERQKLFF. CDR3 coding DNA: TGTGCCAGCAGTGAGAGACAAAAACTGTTTTTT. This chain connects TRBV2 to TRBJ1-4; D is unclear. V was shortened by 3 bases and J by 9 bases, with 5 bases between the two germline ends. Germline V lookup: CDR1 SNHLY, CDR2 FYNNEI. This CDR3 comprises 11 residues.

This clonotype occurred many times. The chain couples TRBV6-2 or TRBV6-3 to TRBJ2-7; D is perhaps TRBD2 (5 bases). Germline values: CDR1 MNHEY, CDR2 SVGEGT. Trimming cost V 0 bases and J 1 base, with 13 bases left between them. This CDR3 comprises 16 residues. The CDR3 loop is CASSYSIRDGSYEQYF. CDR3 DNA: TGTGCCAGCAGTTACTCGATCCGGGATGGATCCTACGAGCAGTACTTC.

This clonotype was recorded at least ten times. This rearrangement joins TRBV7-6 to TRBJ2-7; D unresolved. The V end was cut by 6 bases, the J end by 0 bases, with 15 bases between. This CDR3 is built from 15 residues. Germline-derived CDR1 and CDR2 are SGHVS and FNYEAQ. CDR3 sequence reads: CASSLGELSSYEQYF. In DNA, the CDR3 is TGTGCCAGCAGTTTGGGCGAGTTGAGCTCCTACGAGCAGTACTTC. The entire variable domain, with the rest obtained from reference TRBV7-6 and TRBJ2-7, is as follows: GAGVSQSPRYKVTKRGQDVALRCDPISGHVSLYWYRQALGQGPEFLTYFNYEAQQDKSGLPNDRFSAERPEGSISTLTIQRTEQRDSAMYRCASSLGELSSYEQYFGPGTRLTVT.

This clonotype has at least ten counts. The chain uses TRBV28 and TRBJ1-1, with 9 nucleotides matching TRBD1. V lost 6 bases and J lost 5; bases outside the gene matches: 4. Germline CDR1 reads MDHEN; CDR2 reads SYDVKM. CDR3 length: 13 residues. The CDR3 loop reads CASRGQGGTEAFF. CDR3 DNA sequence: TGTGCCAGCAGGGGACAGGGCGGAACTGAAGCTTTCTTT.